Sequencing of this T cell receptor (beta chain) was carried out in a study of T cell responses to AZD1222 COVID-19 vaccine. In the study overall: Second doses that came at about 4 or about 12 weeks were put together. Study-level points and caveats: CD4 TCRs associated with vaccination spanned spike, dominating at 160-218 and 743-854. The sample set comprised mostly white British donors with more females, and clonal diversity was possibly underestimated.

The germline V and J ends were trimmed by 3 bases and 1 base, with 16 bases remaining between them. This CDR3 comprises 17 residues. Germline V gene lookup returns CDR1 GTSNPN and CDR2 SVGIG (reference sequence). Measured with immunoSEQ multiplex PCR; TCRdb has only the in-frame clones, and not every one. The sample holds about 110,000 clones, around 90% seen once. Concerning this clone itself: Its antigen remains unidentified.

This sample comprised peripheral blood, obtained on day 0 of AZD1222 vaccination. This chain connects TRBV30 to TRBJ2-6, with D hard to call. The sequence came from an adult in good health. The chain's CDR3 is CAWRQESVPSGANVLTF. The CDR3 DNA reads TGTGCCTGGAGACAAGAAAGTGTTCCTTCTGGGGCCAACGTCCTGACTTTC.